One and the same sample provided the 9 T cell receptor beta chains below, sequenced in a study of PD-1 blockade in mismatch repair-deficient tumors. Clones were sequenced by immunoSEQ multiplex PCR, and TCRdb holds only the in-frame ones, with some missing. The data show roughly 45,000 clones, under 85% seen once. Sequenced here: PBMCs, sampled before pembrolizumab treatment. The origin of the receptors is an adult with mismatch repair-deficient cancer.

The CDR3 region has the DNA TGTGCCAGCAGCTTAGTCCGCGGGTTTAATGAGCAGTTCTTC. The encoded protein is CASSLVRGFNEQFF. V is TRBV7-9 and J is TRBJ2-1; TRBD2 is a possible D gene (5 bases). Germline V gives CDR1 SEHNR, CDR2 FQNEAQ (reference sequence). The CDR3 is made up of 14 amino acids. V lost 1 base to trimming and J lost 7 bases, with 11 bases between them. The full variable domain, completed using reference TRBV7-9 and TRBJ2-1, is DTGVSQNPRHKITKRGQNVTFRCDPISEHNRLYWYRQTLGQGPEFLTYFQNEAQLEKSRLLSDRFSAERPKGSFSTLEIQRTEQGDSAMYLCASSLVRGFNEQFFGPGTRLTVL.

This sequence joins TRBV12-5 and TRBJ2-5; TRBD1 agrees at 7 bases. This CDR3 is 15 amino acids long. V lost 1 base to trimming and J lost 1 base; unmatched junction nucleotides: 3. The germline V gene encodes CDR1 LGHNT and CDR2 FRNRAP. The CDR3 here is CASGLGTGVQETQYF. For the CDR3, the DNA is TGTGCTAGTGGTTTGGGGACAGGAGTCCAAGAGACCCAGTACTTC.

The V gene is TRBV7-3, the J gene TRBJ2-2, with D possibly TRBD2 on 6 matching bases. The V and J ends lost 5 bases and 2 bases respectively, with 18 bases between them. Germline CDR1 and CDR2: SGHTA and FQGTGA. The CDR3 totals 17 residues. In DNA, the CDR3 is TGTGCCAGCAGCCCTCTGGGGGGACTTTTAAACACCGGGGAGCTGTTTTTT. This translates into CASSPLGGLLNTGELFF.

Only one count was recorded for this clone. The chain joins TRBV19 to TRBJ2-7; 9 positions agree with TRBD1. Losses at the gene ends were 3 bases for V and 2 bases for J; bases not matched to a gene: 5. The germline CDR1 and CDR2 sequences are LNHDA and SQIVND (reference sequence). The CDR3 covers 15 residues. The CDR3 DNA follows: TGTGCCAGTAGTATTGGGGGACAGGGTCCCTACGAGCAGTACTTC. Its protein is CASSIGGQGPYEQYF.

The CDR3 DNA reads TGTGCCAGCAGTTTAGTAGCCGGATCCTACGAGCAGTACTTC. This codes for CASSLVAGSYEQYF. V usage is TRBV27 and J usage is TRBJ2-7; no firm D call. Germline values: CDR1 MNHEY, CDR2 SMNVEV (reference sequence). The CDR3 has 14 residues. The ends were cut back, 2 bases at V and 1 base at J, with 9 bases in the middle.

This chain connects TRBV7-9 to TRBJ1-3; the D is unclear. The germline V and J ends were trimmed by 0 bases and 0 bases, with 3 bases remaining between them. CDR3 length: 14 amino acids. Germline assignment: CDR1 SEHNR and CDR2 FQNEAQ (reference sequence). CDR3 DNA: TGTGCCAGCAGCTTAGCCGGCTCTGGAAACACCATATATTTT. It specifies CASSLAGSGNTIYF.

CDR3: CATVQGSYNEQFF. For the CDR3, the DNA is TGTGCCACCGTCCAGGGATCCTACAATGAGCAGTTCTTC. V usage is TRBV19 and J usage is TRBJ2-1, with D possibly TRBD1 on 5 matching bases. This CDR3 has 13 amino acids. The V end lost 10 bases, the J end lost 1 base, and 11 bases lay between the germline ends. The germline gives CDR1 LNHDA, CDR2 SQIVND (reference sequence). The full variable domain, rest sourced from reference TRBV19 and TRBJ2-1, is DGGITQSPKYLFRKEGQNVTLSCEQNLNHDAMYWYRQDPGQGLRLIYYSQIVNDFQKGDIAEGYSVSREKKESFPLTVTSAQKNPTAFYLCATVQGSYNEQFFGPGTRLTVL.

The rearrangement uses TRBV10-3 and TRBJ2-7; 7 nucleotides align to TRBD2. J was trimmed by 3 bases and V by 8 bases; bases with no gene match: 10. The CDR3 contains 14 residues. CDR1 and CDR2 from the germline V gene are ENHRY and SYGVKD. The CDR3 sequence is CAIGREGGNYEQYF. As DNA, the CDR3 is TGTGCCATCGGAAGGGAGGGTGGGAACTACGAGCAGTACTTC.

The V and J genes are TRBV28 and TRBJ2-1; no clear D. The CDR3 length is 12 residues. Germline V gene data show CDR1 as MDHEN and CDR2 as SYDVKM. V lost 1 base, J lost 9 bases, and 7 bases lay in between. The CDR3 protein is CASSLYGAEQFF. CDR3 nucleotides: TGTGCCAGCAGTTTATATGGAGCTGAGCAGTTCTTC. The full variable domain, with the rest looked up from reference TRBV28 and TRBJ2-1, is DVKVTQSSRYLVKRTGEKVFLECVQDMDHENMFWYRQDPGLGLRLIYFSYDVKMKEKGDIPEGYSVSREKKERFSLILESASTNQTSMYLCASSLYGAEQFFGPGTRLTVL.